This T cell receptor (beta chain) came from a study of neoadjuvant anti-PD-1 for oral cavity cancer. The CDR3 contains 13 residues. CDR1 and CDR2 from the germline V gene are WSHSY and SAAADI. V was trimmed by 2 bases and J by 4 bases, leaving 6 bases between them. Generated by immunoSEQ multiplex PCR, the TCRdb table keeps only in-frame clones and is missing some. The sample holds 75,000 to 100,000 clones; approximately 80% are singletons and the top ten take over 3%. As for this clone: Other DNA sequences within the sample encode an identical CDR3.

Sample: PBMCs, taken before nivolumab (anti-PD-1) treatment. This receptor was taken from a person aged 35-79 years with oral cavity squamous cell carcinoma. V gene TRBV10-2 combines with J gene TRBJ1-5; D is perhaps TRBD1 (5 bases). CDR3 bases: TGCGCCAGCAGTGAGCAGGGTAATCAGCCCCAGCATTTT. This translates into CASSEQGNQPQHF.